A single sample is the source of the 9 T cell receptor beta chains below, sequenced in a study of T cell responses to AZD1222 COVID-19 vaccine. Measured with immunoSEQ multiplex PCR; TCRdb has only the in-frame clones, and not every one. Of 120,000 to 150,000 clones listed, roughly 90% are singletons. The sample here was peripheral blood, taken 28 days after the second AZD1222 dose. The receptor set was obtained from an adult who received the AZD1222 COVID-19 vaccine.

The rearrangement joins TRBV4-1 to TRBJ1-2; D ambiguous. The CDR3 totals 16 residues. Germline V gene sequence: CDR1 MGHRA, CDR2 YSYEKL. The V and J ends lost 1 base and 7 bases respectively, with 19 bases between them. The CDR3 DNA reads TGCGCCAGCAGCCAAGTTGCTCGGACCCTGTCGCCTGGCTACACCTTC. Translation gives CASSQVARTLSPGYTF.

V is TRBV7-2 and J is TRBJ2-7, with 11 nucleotides matching TRBD2. The CDR3 loop spans 15 amino acids. V dropped 2 bases and J dropped 3; count of bases not matched to a gene: 3. Germline V gene lookup returns CDR1 SGHTA and CDR2 FQGNSA. CDR3 amino acids: CASSLLAGGNYEQYF. The DNA for the CDR3 is TGTGCCAGCAGCTTACTAGCGGGAGGTAACTACGAGCAGTACTTC.

The CDR3 DNA reads TGCGCCAGCAGCTACTCGGGTAGCTATGGCTACACCTTC. The encoded protein is CASSYSGSYGYTF. V gene TRBV10-1 combines with J gene TRBJ1-2; D gene unclear. Trimming shortened V by 6 bases and J by 4 bases, and 12 bases separated the two germline ends. The V gene's germline CDR1 is WNHNN and CDR2 SYGVQD (reference sequence). The CDR3 totals 13 residues.

This clone was counted once. The genes are TRBV7-9 and TRBJ2-1; possibly TRBD1 or TRBD2 for D (5 bases each). CDR1 is SEHNR, CDR2 FQNEAQ, per germline (reference sequence). Trimming cost V 5 bases and J 5 bases, with 10 bases left between them. The CDR3 has 13 amino acids. DNA for the CDR3: TGTGCCAGCAGCGAGGGGTTCAACAATGAGCAGTTCTTC. This codes for CASSEGFNNEQFF.

The chain couples TRBV10-2 to TRBJ1-4; TRBD1 aligns across 11 bases. Germline V gene lookup returns CDR1 WSHSY and CDR2 SAAADI. With V trimmed by 2 bases and J by 0 bases, 2 bases remained unmatched. The CDR3 totals 17 residues. For the CDR3, the DNA is TGCGCCAGCAGTGAGGGACAGGGGGCTGCAACTAATGAAAAACTGTTTTTT. As protein: CASSEGQGAATNEKLFF.

In the case of this clone: A junction end diverges from the germline sequence, so it may reflect a read error. The chain couples TRBV6-1 to TRBJ1-5, with 10 bases aligning to TRBD1. The germline gives CDR1 MNHNS, CDR2 SASEGT. The CDR3 sequence is 16 residues long. CDR3 sequence (DNA): TGTGCCAGCAGGGAAGGGACAGGGGTCAGCAATCAGCCCCAGCATTTT. It yields the protein CASREGTGVSNQPQHF.

The chain is built from TRBV5-6 and TRBJ1-3; the D gene is possibly TRBD1 (6 bases). The germline V gene encodes CDR1 SGHDT and CDR2 YYEEEE. This CDR3 spans 15 amino acids. Trimming took 4 bases from V and 0 from J, leaving 11 bases between them. The DNA of the CDR3 is TGTGCCAGCAGCCTCCAGGGGACCTCTGGAAACACCATATATTTT. The encoded protein is CASSLQGTSGNTIYF.

CDR3 coding DNA: TGTGCCACCCGAAGGAGCGACGAGCAGTACTTC. It encodes CATRRSDEQYF. The V gene is TRBV10-3, the J gene TRBJ2-7; no firm D call. Trimming cost V 10 bases and J 5 bases, with 12 bases left between them. This CDR3 has 11 amino acids. Germline CDR1 ENHRY, CDR2 SYGVKD.

This clone was seen ten or more times. This rearrangement joins TRBV28 to TRBJ1-6; D perhaps matches TRBD1 (5 bases). Trimming cost V 3 bases and J 7 bases, with 19 bases left between them. From germline, CDR1 is MDHEN and CDR2 SYDVKM. The CDR3 is 17 amino acids. DNA of the CDR3: TGTGCCAGCAGTTTTGATCAGGGAATGGAGCTAAATTCACCCCTCCACTTT. Translation: CASSFDQGMELNSPLHF.